These 29 T cell receptor beta chains originate from one sample sequenced in a study of blood T cell repertoires in COVID-19. Some clones are missing from TCRdb's copy, which holds only in-frame ones; the method was immunoSEQ multiplex PCR. The table has roughly 700,000 clones, about nine tenths seen once. The specimen sequenced was peripheral blood. The receptors here all came from a woman in her late teens or twenties with acute or convalescent COVID-19.

The chain carries TRBV14 and TRBJ1-1; 8 bases fit TRBD1. With V trimmed by 2 bases and J by 5 bases, 7 bases remained unmatched. This CDR3 is 15 amino acids long. Looked up from germline, CDR1 is SGHDN and CDR2 is FVKESK. The DNA for the CDR3 is TGTGCCAGCAGCCAAAAACAGGGGGTGGGGACTGAAGCTTTCTTT. It yields the protein CASSQKQGVGTEAFF.

This chain joins TRBV28 and TRBJ2-5, with D hard to call. The CDR3 is made up of 10 amino acids. The germline V gene encodes CDR1 MDHEN and CDR2 SYDVKM. Trimming removed 10 bases from V and 5 bases from J, with 8 bases in between. The CDR3 nucleotides read TGTGCCACAGGTTGGGAGACCCAGTACTTC. It codes for CATGWETQYF.

V usage is TRBV5-8 and J usage is TRBJ2-3, with TRBD2 identical over 14 bases. CDR1 is SGHTS, CDR2 YDEGEE, per germline. Germline trimming cut 3 bases from V and 5 bases from J; bases unmatched to any gene: 2. This CDR3 comprises 15 residues. The CDR3 protein is CASSYGTSGGDTQYF. Here the CDR3 DNA reads TGTGCCAGCAGCTACGGGACTAGCGGGGGAGATACGCAGTATTTT.

This sequence joins TRBV4-3 and TRBJ2-1, with TRBD2 matching over 7 bases. Germline V gives CDR1 LGHNA, CDR2 YSLEER. Trimming at V came to 0 bases and at J to 4 bases, leaving 9 bases not matched to a gene. The CDR3 runs to 17 residues. CDR3 in amino acids: CASSQDMDSGLYNEQFF. The CDR3 DNA sequence: TGCGCCAGCAGCCAAGATATGGATAGCGGGCTTTACAATGAGCAGTTCTTC.

The J gene is TRBJ1-2, the V gene TRBV5-4, with D unresolved. The CDR3 is 15 amino acids. Per the germline V gene, CDR1 is SGHNT and CDR2 is YYREEE (reference sequence). The V end lost 4 bases, the J end lost 2 bases, and 15 bases lay between the germline ends. CDR3: CASSKVAQPNYGYTF. In DNA, the CDR3 is TGTGCCAGCAGCAAAGTGGCACAGCCAAACTATGGCTACACCTTC.

The gene calls are TRBV12-5 and TRBJ1-6, with 8 bases lining up with TRBD1. Germline CDR1 is LGHNT and CDR2 is FRNRAP. The V segment lost 0 bases and the J segment 10 bases; nucleotides outside the gene matches: 17. The CDR3 loop spans 19 amino acids. The CDR3: CASGLVLGDRGSRESPLHF. As DNA, the CDR3 is TGTGCTAGTGGTTTGGTACTAGGAGACAGGGGATCGAGGGAATCACCCCTCCACTTT.

J is TRBJ2-3 and V is TRBV2; D remains ambiguous. The CDR3 is 15 amino acids. Germline V gene data show CDR1 as SNHLY and CDR2 as FYNNEI. V was pared by 3 bases and J by 7 bases, with 17 bases between. The CDR3 coding sequence is TGTGCCAGCAGTGACCGTCCGCAACTACGGAATACGCAGTATTTT. Protein product: CASSDRPQLRNTQYF.

This chain joins TRBV6-6 and TRBJ2-7; weak D call: TRBD1 (5 bases). Germline CDR1 reads MNHNY; CDR2 reads SVGAGI (reference sequence). CDR3 size: 14 residues. Trimming removed 2 bases from V and 2 bases from J, with 10 bases in between. CDR3 in amino acids: CASSYRGSAYEQYF. The DNA of the CDR3 is TGTGCCAGCAGTTACAGGGGCTCAGCCTACGAGCAGTACTTC.

V and J are TRBV5-4 and TRBJ2-3; 8 bases are shared with TRBD1. J gave up 3 bases and V 0 bases, and 3 bases lay outside the gene matches. The CDR3 is 15 residues long. Germline loops: CDR1 SGHNT, CDR2 YYREEE (reference sequence). CDR3 sequence (DNA): TGTGCCAGCAGCTTGGACAGGGGGTTGACAGATACGCAGTATTTT. This translates into CASSLDRGLTDTQYF.

This chain links TRBV4-3 with TRBJ1-6; 8 bases fit TRBD1. This CDR3 spans 15 amino acids. V shed 6 bases, J shed 5 bases, and the junction held 6 bases outside the gene matches. Germline values: CDR1 LGHNA, CDR2 YSLEER. The CDR3 spells CASRPGTGHNSPLHF. The CDR3 DNA is TGCGCCAGCAGACCTGGGACAGGCCATAATTCACCCCTCCACTTT.

The chain employs TRBV3-1 (or the pseudogene TRBV3-2) and TRBJ1-4; D may be TRBD1 (6 bases). Trimming removed 2 bases from V and 4 bases from J, with 11 bases in between. The germline V gene encodes CDR1 LGHDT and CDR2 YNNKEL (reference sequence). CDR3 length equals 15 residues. The CDR3, as DNA: TGTGCCAGCAGCCAACTCGGACAGTATAATGAAAAACTGTTTTTT. It encodes CASSQLGQYNEKLFF.

This clone was seen only once. V gene TRBV7-2 combines with J gene TRBJ2-4; 7 bases fit TRBD1. Germline lookup yields CDR1 SGHTA and CDR2 FQGNSA. V lost 5 bases to trimming and J lost 7 bases; unmatched junction nucleotides: 8. This CDR3 spans 14 amino acids. Written as DNA, the CDR3 is TGTGCCAGCAGCCTAGGGACAGAGGGGAACATTCAGTACTTC. The encoded protein is CASSLGTEGNIQYF. The full variable domain, rest sourced from reference TRBV7-2 and TRBJ2-4, is GAGVSQSPSNKVTEKGKDVELRCDPISGHTALYWYRQSLGQGLEFLIYFQGNSAPDKSGLPSDRFSAERTGGSVSTLTIQRTQQEDSAVYLCASSLGTEGNIQYFGAGTRLSVL.

This clone has only a few counts. The chain couples TRBV3-1 (or the pseudogene TRBV3-2) to TRBJ1-4, with 9 bases that match TRBD1. This CDR3 comprises 16 residues. J was trimmed by 7 bases and V by 4 bases; bases with no gene match: 10. Germline values: CDR1 LGHDT, CDR2 YNNKEL (reference sequence). The chain's CDR3 is CASSPDHGTGSEKLFF. In nucleotides, the CDR3 is TGTGCCAGCAGCCCCGATCATGGGACAGGGAGTGAAAAACTGTTTTTT.

This sequence joins TRBV5-4 and TRBJ2-1; TRBD2 agrees at 9 bases. V lost 4 bases and J lost 6; bases outside the gene matches: 11. The CDR3 consists of 16 residues. CDR1 and CDR2 from the germline V gene are SGHNT and YYREEE (reference sequence). The CDR3 region is CASSTPTSGGLNEQFF. The CDR3 nucleotides are TGTGCCAGCAGCACCCCGACTAGCGGAGGACTCAATGAGCAGTTCTTC.

This clone has a single count. The V call is TRBV5-1, the J call TRBJ2-1, with TRBD2 matching 10 bases. Germline lookup yields CDR1 SGHRS and CDR2 YFSETQ. With 4 bases clipped from V and 4 bases from J, the junction kept 5 bases outside the gene matches. The CDR3 spans 15 residues. CDR3 nucleotide sequence: TGCGCCAGCAGCGCCCTAGCGGGGGATTACAATGAGCAGTTCTTC. Its protein product is CASSALAGDYNEQFF.

This chain joins TRBV3-1 (or the pseudogene TRBV3-2) and TRBJ1-6; D possibly corresponds to TRBD1 (5 bases). The CDR3 length is 15 residues. V was pared by 2 bases and J by 8 bases, with 13 bases between. Germline V lookup: CDR1 LGHDT, CDR2 YNNKEL (reference sequence). The CDR3 protein is CASSQSRGVDSPLHF. Here the CDR3 DNA reads TGTGCCAGCAGCCAAAGTAGGGGTGTCGATTCACCCCTCCACTTT.

This chain joins TRBV4-3 and TRBJ2-1, with 9 bases aligning to TRBD2. V lost 3 bases to trimming and J lost 5 bases; unmatched junction nucleotides: 11. This CDR3 region has 17 residues. Germline CDR1 is LGHNA and CDR2 is YSLEER. The CDR3 nucleotides read TGCGCCAGCAGCCAGGCCGCAGCGGGGGGCTGGGACAATGAGCAGTTCTTC. As protein: CASSQAAAGGWDNEQFF.

The rearrangement links TRBV29-1 to TRBJ2-7; perhaps TRBD1 as D (6 bases). Germline CDR1 SQVTM, CDR2 ANQGSEA. The CDR3 spans 15 residues. Trimming left V 0 bases short and J 0 bases short, with 12 bases between. CDR3 loop: CSVEDDRSSSYEQYF. For the CDR3, the DNA is TGCAGCGTTGAAGACGACAGGAGTAGCTCCTACGAGCAGTACTTC.

The V call is TRBV7-2, the J call TRBJ2-2; 9 bases are shared with TRBD1. V gave up 5 bases and J gave up 5 bases; unmatched junction bases: 12. The CDR3 is 17 residues long. In germline, CDR1 is SGHTA, CDR2 FQGNSA. CDR3 sequence: CASSTRWGQGNTGELFF. In DNA, the CDR3 is TGTGCCAGCAGCACTCGATGGGGACAGGGAAATACCGGGGAGCTGTTTTTT.

The V call is TRBV29-1, the J call TRBJ1-1; 8 bases line up with TRBD1. The CDR3 spans 15 residues. V shed 2 bases, J shed 0 bases, and the junction held 5 bases outside the gene matches. In germline, CDR1 is SQVTM, CDR2 ANQGSEA. CDR3 sequence: CSVEPTGAMNTEAFF. The CDR3 DNA sequence: TGCAGCGTTGAACCGACAGGGGCGATGAACACTGAAGCTTTCTTT.

This sequence joins TRBV21-1 and TRBJ1-1; TRBD1 is the table's D call and was not checked against the DNA. TRBV21-1 is tagged as a pseudogene. The length of the CDR3 is 16 residues. DNA for the CDR3: TGTGCCAGCAGCAAAGCGGAGGACAGGGGGCACACTGAAGCTTTCTTT. It codes for CASSKAEDRGHTEAFF.

This sequence joins TRBV5-4 and TRBJ1-1, with TRBD1 matching 7 bases. Trimming at V came to 3 bases and at J to 1 base, leaving 6 bases not matched to a gene. Germline assignment: CDR1 SGHNT and CDR2 YYREEE (reference sequence). This CDR3 is 15 amino acids long. CDR3 in amino acids: CASSSAGTANTEAFF. The CDR3 coding sequence is TGTGCCAGCAGCTCGGCGGGGACAGCGAACACTGAAGCTTTCTTT.

V gene TRBV10-1 combines with J gene TRBJ2-1; 8 bases align to TRBD2. V was clipped by 8 bases and J by 3 bases; unmatched bases: 6. CDR1 and CDR2 (germline): WNHNN, SYGVQD (reference sequence). The CDR3 has 14 residues. DNA of the CDR3: TGCGCCAGCGAGTCCCGGGGGGGCTACAATGAGCAGTTCTTC. Residues: CASESRGGYNEQFF.

The chain has TRBV5-5 and TRBJ2-1, with 8 positions matching TRBD2. The CDR3 runs to 17 residues. The junction had 15 bases not matched to a gene; V was cut back by 3 bases and J by 7 bases. Germline loops: CDR1 SGHKS, CDR2 YYEKEE (reference sequence). Written as DNA, the CDR3 is TGTGCCAGCAGCTCCCGTCCCGGGAGGGGCAAAGGGAATGAGCAGTTCTTC. Its protein is CASSSRPGRGKGNEQFF.

The V call is TRBV5-1, the J call TRBJ1-3; D perhaps matches TRBD1 (5 bases). Germline-derived CDR1 and CDR2 are SGHRS and YFSETQ. This CDR3 is built from 16 residues. Trimming stripped 0 bases from V and 0 bases from J, with 10 bases between. The CDR3 region has the DNA TGCGCCAGCAGCTTGGGACAGCTCAGCTCTGGAAACACCATATATTTT. Translation gives CASSLGQLSSGNTIYF.

The rearrangement joins TRBV7-2 to TRBJ1-2; weak D call: TRBD1 (6 bases). V dropped 5 bases and J dropped 4 bases, with 14 bases sitting between them. This CDR3 has 14 residues. Germline assignment: CDR1 SGHTA and CDR2 FQGNSA. DNA of the CDR3: TGTGCCAGCAGCCAAACTGGACAGATCTATGGCTACACCTTC. It is translated as CASSQTGQIYGYTF.

V and J are TRBV19 and TRBJ1-5; 7 positions agree with TRBD1. CDR3 size: 15 residues. Per the germline V gene, CDR1 is LNHDA and CDR2 is SQIVND (reference sequence). Germline trimming cut 6 bases from V and 0 bases from J; bases unmatched to any gene: 5. CDR3 region: CASRIQGNSNQPQHF. CDR3 bases: TGTGCCAGTAGGATACAGGGGAATAGCAATCAGCCCCAGCATTTT.

The chain's CDR3 is CASSLTVSSYNEQFF. The CDR3 DNA sequence: TGCGCCAGCTCTTTGACAGTTAGCTCCTACAATGAGCAGTTCTTC. The chain is built from TRBV5-1 and TRBJ2-1; tentative D call: TRBD1 (5 bases). The germline V and J ends were trimmed by 7 bases and 0 bases, with 14 bases remaining between them. This CDR3 is built from 15 residues. Germline lookup yields CDR1 SGHRS and CDR2 YFSETQ.

This clone has a single count. The chain joins TRBV2 to TRBJ1-1; D is undetermined. Looked up from germline, CDR1 is SNHLY and CDR2 is FYNNEI. V was clipped by 7 bases and J by 5 bases, with 20 bases between them. The CDR3 loop spans 15 amino acids. The CDR3 DNA follows: TGTGCCAGCATTTTCACCCGGGTCCGAGGGACTGAAGCTTTCTTT. As protein: CASIFTRVRGTEAFF.